The rows below give T cell receptor beta chains drawn from one sample of a study of CD8 T cells in ankylosing spondylitis. TCRdb itself ran the 5' RACE reads through MiXCR, one entry per CDR3 protein. Found here are 15,000 to 20,000 distinct CDR3 sequences, 8.2% of them singletons; the top ten hold roughly 35%. Specimen: blood. The receptors originated from a male donor with ankylosing spondylitis or in good health (not recorded which). The CDR3 runs from the conserved cysteine through the conserved F or W. The D gene is left open where the match is weak. Part of the rows lack a size; the others show once, few, many or a class for expanded clones.

clone size | J gene | V gene | D gene | CDR3 length | CDR3 protein | CDR3 DNA
many | TRBJ2-1 | TRBV4-2 | . | 17 | CASSQDVGDLSYNEQFF | TGTGCCAGCAGCCAAGATGTAGGGGACCTATCCTACAATGAGCAGTTCTTC
. | TRBJ2-2 | TRBV28 | . | 15 | CASSLGGHITGELFF | TGTGCCAGCAGTTTAGGGGGACATATTACCGGGGAGCTGTTTTTT
few | TRBJ2-5 | TRBV7-7 | . | 14 | CASSLVRLGETQYF | TGTGCTAGCAGCTTAGTACGCCTCGGGGAGACCCAGTACTTC
many | TRBJ2-3 | TRBV29-1 | . | 14 | CSASFDQQTDTQYF | TGCAGCGCCTCCTTTGATCAGCAGACAGATACGCAGTATTTT
many | TRBJ2-5 | TRBV7-9 | . | 13 | CASSFGGEETQYF | TGTGCCAGCAGCTTTGGGGGAGAAGAGACCCAGTACTTC
few | TRBJ2-3 | TRBV6-2/TRBV6-3 | . | 15 | CASSYVGSSTDTQYF | TGTGCCAGCAGTTACGTTGGTAGTAGCACAGATACGCAGTATTTT
many | TRBJ1-4 | TRBV10-3 | . | 15 | CAISEVPGSNEKLFF | TGTGCCATCAGTGAGGTTCCAGGGTCTAATGAAAAACTGTTTTTT
many | TRBJ2-3 | TRBV20-1 | . | 13 | CSAREGGTDTQYF | TGCAGTGCTCGAGAGGGGGGCACAGATACGCAGTATTTT
many | TRBJ1-2 | TRBV12-3/TRBV12-4 | . | 13 | CASSLGLNYGYTF | TGTGCCAGCAGTCTGGGACTTAACTATGGCTACACCTTC
few | TRBJ2-1 | TRBV5-1 | . | 13 | CASKGTFHNEQFF | TGCGCCAGCAAGGGAACGTTCCACAATGAGCAGTTCTTC
many | TRBJ2-3 | TRBV12-3/TRBV12-4 | . | 15 | CASSLRGLKTDTQYF | TGTGCCAGCAGTTTGAGGGGTTTGAAGACAGATACGCAGTATTTT
few | TRBJ1-4 | TRBV28 | . | 14 | CASSWGGVGEKLFF | TGTGCCAGCAGTTGGGGAGGGGTCGGGGAAAAACTGTTTTTT
many | TRBJ1-1 | TRBV5-1 | TRBD1 | 16 | CASSPRQGSMNTEAFF | TGCGCCAGCAGCCCCCGACAGGGGTCCATGAACACTGAAGCTTTCTTT
many | TRBJ2-1 | TRBV12-3/TRBV12-4 | . | 13 | CASSTRGRNEQFF | TGTGCCAGCAGTACCCGGGGGCGAAATGAGCAGTTCTTC
many | TRBJ2-7 | TRBV20-1 | TRBD1 | 15 | CSARLGTEVSYEQYF | TGCAGTGCTAGACTTGGGACAGAAGTCTCCTACGAGCAGTACTTC
many | TRBJ2-3 | TRBV20-1 | TRBD1 | 14 | CSAMTGAGTDTQYF | TGCAGTGCTATGACAGGGGCTGGCACAGATACGCAGTATTTT